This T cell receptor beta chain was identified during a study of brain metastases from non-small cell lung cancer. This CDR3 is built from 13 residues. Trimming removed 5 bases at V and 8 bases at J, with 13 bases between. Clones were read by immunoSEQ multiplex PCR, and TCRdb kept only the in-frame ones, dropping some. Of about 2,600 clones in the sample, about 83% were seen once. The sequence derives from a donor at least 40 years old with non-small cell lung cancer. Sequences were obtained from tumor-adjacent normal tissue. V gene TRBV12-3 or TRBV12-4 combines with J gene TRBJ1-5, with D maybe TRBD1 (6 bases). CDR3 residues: CASSHRDSKPQHF. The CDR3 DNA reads TGTGCCAGCAGTCACAGGGACTCAAAGCCCCAGCATTTT.